Each of the 2 T cell receptor beta chains below was sequenced from the same sample in a study of cytomegalovirus exposure and HLA in healthy donors. PCR amplification relied on 60 Vbeta primers (plus 13 Jbeta primers). The repertoire was sequenced with immunoSEQ multiplex PCR; TCRdb's copy has only in-frame clones and lacks some. The sample includes approximately 190,000 clones, approximately 82% seen only once; the top ten take just over 2%. Material: PBMCs. The receptors originated from a woman younger than 35 in good health and CMV-seropositive.

This chain links TRBV12-5 with TRBJ2-7, with D maybe TRBD1 (6 bases). Per the germline V gene, CDR1 is LGHNT and CDR2 is FRNRAP. The ends were cut back, 0 bases at V and 6 bases at J, with 27 bases in the middle. The CDR3 covers 19 residues. The CDR3 bases are TGTGCTAGTGGTTTGGTTCGGCCCCCGACCCACAGGGTAAGCCCCGAGCAGTACGTC. Protein sequence: CASGLVRPPTHRVSPEQYV.

The chain couples TRBV6-5 to TRBJ1-2; TRBD1 matches at 9 bases. V was pared by 6 bases and J by 8 bases, with 10 bases of the junction left unmatched. The germline CDR1 and CDR2 sequences are MNHEY and SVGAGI. The CDR3 contains 14 residues. CDR3 in amino acids: CASRPRDRDGGYTF. Here the CDR3 DNA reads TGTGCCAGCAGACCTCGGGACAGGGATGGCGGCTACACCTTC.